The T cell receptor beta chain described here comes from a study of quantifying T cell responses using KT2 cells. Study-wide background: TCR alpha and beta constant-region primers primed reverse transcription of RNA.

This clonotype was detected ten times or more. The V end lost 3 bases, the J end lost 2 bases, and 7 bases lay between the germline ends. Germline assignment: CDR1 SGHVS and CDR2 FQNEAQ. The CDR3 has 13 amino acids. Each cDNA got a UMI-containing oligo ligated at its 3' end. First-round PCR used about 4 cycles and beta primers RC1.1 and RC1.2 covering TRBC1 and TRBC2. Using its own MiXCR run on the UMI-ligation and nested PCR reads, TCRdb lists one record per CDR3 protein. The sample lists approximately 46,000 distinct CDR3 sequences; around 10% were seen once. The rearrangement uses TRBV7-8 and TRBJ2-5, with no clear D. This TCR came from a human donor. The specimen sequenced was PBMCs spiked with cells of the T cell clone KT2. For the CDR3, the DNA is TGTGCCAGCAGCTTTACACAACAAGAGACCCAGTACTTC. It codes for CASSFTQQETQYF.